Below, 9 T cell receptor beta chains from the same sample are listed, as sequenced in a study of naive and memory T cell subsets (dated by TCRdb to 2016 to 2017). Receptors were amplified or captured by UMI-ligation and nested PCR. Instrument used: Illumina MiSeq. An equimolar mix of two oligonucleotides covering both TRBC1 and TRBC2 was used as the beta constant-region primer. The ligated cDNA went through four rounds of PCR with nested alpha and beta constant-region primers together with the SP2 primer. TCRdb redid the processing of the public reads, applying fastp at Q25 and MiXCR, and retained in-frame beta chains. Every CDR3 protein is listed once, alongside the most common genes and DNA of its rows. The sample includes 120,000 or so distinct CDR3 sequences, with 35% to 40% observed a single time. Of the sample, about 1% is held by the ten largest clones. Sample: central memory CD4+ T cells from blood. The cell subset or site label corresponds to: central memory, CD45RA- CD27+. Receptor source: a human donor in good health.

The chain is built from TRBV27 and TRBJ2-1, with D uncertain. The CDR3 extends over 15 amino acids. V gave up 0 bases and J gave up 0 bases, with 6 bases separating them. CDR1 is MNHEY, CDR2 SMNVEV, per germline (reference sequence). The DNA of the CDR3 is TGTGCCAGCAGTTTATCAGTGGTCTCCTACAATGAGCAGTTCTTC. Translating it yields CASSLSVVSYNEQFF.

This clonotype has more than one count but fewer than ten. The CDR3 coding sequence is TGTGCCAGCAGCCAACGACGAATCGGGACAACGAAGGAAAAACTGTTTTTT. Protein product: CASSQRRIGTTKEKLFF. The chain carries TRBV5-6 and TRBJ1-4; D is perhaps TRBD1 (6 bases). V lost 4 bases to trimming and J lost 8 bases, with 24 bases between them. CDR1 is SGHDT, CDR2 YYEEEE, per germline. This CDR3 comprises 17 residues.

The chain combines TRBV27 with TRBJ1-5; 7 positions match TRBD1. CDR3 length: 14 amino acids. V lost 10 bases, J lost 6 bases, and 12 bases stayed unmatched. Germline CDR1 reads MNHEY; CDR2 reads SMNVEV (reference sequence). CDR3 residues: CANPVRGLLQPQHF. Here the CDR3 DNA reads TGTGCCAACCCGGTGAGGGGGCTCCTTCAGCCCCAGCATTTT.

This CDR3 reads CASSLAQGYNSPLHF. The CDR3 nucleotides are TGTGCCAGCAGTTTGGCTCAGGGATATAATTCACCCCTCCACTTT. V and J are TRBV28 and TRBJ1-6, with D possibly being TRBD1 (5 bases). Germline assignment: CDR1 MDHEN and CDR2 SYDVKM. Trimming took 3 bases from V and 4 from J, leaving 10 bases between them. This CDR3 has 15 amino acids.

This sequence joins TRBV28 and TRBJ1-1, with 8 bases aligning to TRBD1. CDR1 and CDR2 (germline): MDHEN, SYDVKM. V was clipped by 5 bases and J by 3 bases; unmatched bases: 5. CDR3 length: 14 amino acids. CDR3 DNA sequence: TGTGCCAGCAGTAACAGGGGGGGTGACACTGAAGCTTTCTTT. Encoded protein: CASSNRGGDTEAFF.

The CDR3 coding sequence is TGTGCCAGCAGTAGCGGGAGGGCCACTGGGGCCAACGTCCTGACTTTC. Its protein product is CASSSGRATGANVLTF. This chain links TRBV6-1 with TRBJ2-6, with 10 bases fitting TRBD2. Germline CDR1 and CDR2: MNHNS and SASEGT. The CDR3 sequence is 16 residues long. Trimming cost V 5 bases and J 2 bases; bases outside gene matches: 3.

The chain joins TRBV6-6 to TRBJ2-7; 7 bases agree with TRBD2. The CDR3 covers 13 residues. Losses at the gene ends were 5 bases for V and 2 bases for J; bases not matched to a gene: 3. CDR1 MNHNY and CDR2 SVGAGI come from the germline V gene (reference sequence). The CDR3 DNA reads as TGTGCCAGCAGTAGACTAGCCACCTACGAGCAGTACTTC. Amino acid sequence: CASSRLATYEQYF.

The J gene is TRBJ2-7, the V gene TRBV5-1, with 11 bases aligning to TRBD1. This CDR3 contains 15 residues. The germline CDR1 and CDR2 sequences are SGHRS and YFSETQ. Trimming cost V 5 bases and J 1 base; bases outside gene matches: 5. The CDR3 region is CASSRGQGVSYEQYF. As DNA, the CDR3 is TGCGCCAGCAGTAGGGGACAGGGGGTTTCCTACGAGCAGTACTTC.

The chain is built from TRBV20-1 and TRBJ1-6; no clear D. The CDR3 runs to 14 residues. Deletions cut 4 bases from V and 2 bases from J, with 9 bases between. CDR1 DFQATT and CDR2 SNEGSKA come from the germline V gene (reference sequence). The CDR3 bases are TGCAGTGCTAAAGGCAGCCCCTATAATTCACCCCTCCACTTT. Amino acid sequence: CSAKGSPYNSPLHF.